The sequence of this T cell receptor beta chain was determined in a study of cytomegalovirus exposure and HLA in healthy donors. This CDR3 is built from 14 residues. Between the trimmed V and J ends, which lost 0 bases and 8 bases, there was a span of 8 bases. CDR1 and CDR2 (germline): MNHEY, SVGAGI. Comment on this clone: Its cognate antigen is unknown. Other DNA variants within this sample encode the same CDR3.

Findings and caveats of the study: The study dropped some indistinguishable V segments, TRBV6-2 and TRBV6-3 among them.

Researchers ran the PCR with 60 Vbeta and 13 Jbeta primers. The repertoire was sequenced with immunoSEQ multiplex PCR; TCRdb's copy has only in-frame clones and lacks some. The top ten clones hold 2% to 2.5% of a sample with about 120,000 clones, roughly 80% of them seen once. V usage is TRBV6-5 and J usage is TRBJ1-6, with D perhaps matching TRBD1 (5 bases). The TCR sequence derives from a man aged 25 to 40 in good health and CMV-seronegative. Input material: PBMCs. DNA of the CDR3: TGTGCCAGCAGTTACTCGGAAGGGGATTCACCCCTCCACTTT. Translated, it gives CASSYSEGDSPLHF.